This is a list of T cell receptor beta chains from one sample in a study of T cell responses to AZD1222 COVID-19 vaccine. Measured with immunoSEQ multiplex PCR; TCRdb has only the in-frame clones, and not every one. The sample consists of 100,000 to 130,000 clones, 90% to 95% of them appearing once. The sample in question was peripheral blood, obtained on day 0 of AZD1222 vaccination. The receptors here all came from an adult in good health. Both conserved end residues are part of each CDR3. Each record gives: J gene, clone size, CDR3 length, V gene, D gene, CDR3 DNA, CDR3 protein. D genes are given only for firm matches. Size is omitted from some rows. Given values are once, few, many or a class for expanded clones.

J gene: TRBJ2-7; clone size: NA; CDR3 length: 15; V gene: TRBV3-1/TRBV3-2; D gene: NA; CDR3 DNA: TGTGCCAGCAGCCAAAGGCTTGGAGGGACCTACGAGCAGTACTTC; CDR3 protein: CASSQRLGGTYEQYF
J gene: TRBJ2-3; clone size: NA; CDR3 length: 15; V gene: TRBV19; D gene: NA; CDR3 DNA: TGTGCCAGTACGGTGGGGCCGGCTAGCACAGATACGCAGTATTTT; CDR3 protein: CASTVGPASTDTQYF
J gene: TRBJ2-2; clone size: NA; CDR3 length: 15; V gene: TRBV5-1; D gene: TRBD2; CDR3 DNA: TGCGCCAGCAGCTTGGCTAGCGGGGGCACCGGGGAGCTGTTTTTT; CDR3 protein: CASSLASGGTGELFF
J gene: TRBJ1-1; clone size: once; CDR3 length: 16; V gene: TRBV4-2; D gene: NA; CDR3 DNA: TGTGCCAGCAGCCAAGCTGGGGGAAGAGGGAACACTGAAGCTTTCTTT; CDR3 protein: CASSQAGGRGNTEAFF
J gene: TRBJ2-7; clone size: NA; CDR3 length: 12; V gene: TRBV6-5; D gene: NA; CDR3 DNA: TGTGCCGGACCCGGCGGACCCTACGAGCAGTACTTC; CDR3 protein: CAGPGGPYEQYF
J gene: TRBJ1-1; clone size: NA; CDR3 length: 15; V gene: TRBV2; D gene: NA; CDR3 DNA: TGTGCCAGCAGTGGAGACAGCCTGTGGGACACTGAAGCTTTCTTT; CDR3 protein: CASSGDSLWDTEAFF
J gene: TRBJ2-3; clone size: NA; CDR3 length: 15; V gene: TRBV5-4; D gene: NA; CDR3 DNA: TGTGCCAGCAGCTTGGGACTCCCCCCCGCCAGTACGCAGTATTTT; CDR3 protein: CASSLGLPPASTQYF
J gene: TRBJ1-5; clone size: once; CDR3 length: 15; V gene: TRBV6-1; D gene: TRBD1; CDR3 DNA: TGTGCCAGCAGTGTAGCCCAGGGGGTGGGTCAGCCCCAGCATTTT; CDR3 protein: CASSVAQGVGQPQHF
J gene: TRBJ2-5; clone size: NA; CDR3 length: 14; V gene: TRBV29-1; D gene: NA; CDR3 DNA: TGCAGCGGAGGCCTGGGTTCGGGTAGAGAGACCCAGTACTTC; CDR3 protein: CSGGLGSGRETQYF
J gene: TRBJ2-2; clone size: NA; CDR3 length: 11; V gene: TRBV7-9; D gene: NA; CDR3 DNA: TGTGCCAGCAGCTTAACCGGGGAGCTGTTTTTT; CDR3 protein: CASSLTGELFF
J gene: TRBJ2-7; clone size: once; CDR3 length: 12; V gene: TRBV6-1; D gene: NA; CDR3 DNA: TGTGCCAGCAGTGAAACTCGGGCCGAGCAGTACTTC; CDR3 protein: CASSETRAEQYF
J gene: TRBJ2-3; clone size: NA; CDR3 length: 13; V gene: TRBV5-6; D gene: NA; CDR3 DNA: TGTGCCAGCAGCCCCTACGGCCCAGATACGCAGTATTTT; CDR3 protein: CASSPYGPDTQYF
J gene: TRBJ1-2; clone size: NA; CDR3 length: 12; V gene: TRBV5-8; D gene: NA; CDR3 DNA: TGTGCCAGCGGTTCAGGGGCTCTCGGCTACACCTTC; CDR3 protein: CASGSGALGYTF
J gene: TRBJ1-6; clone size: few; CDR3 length: 13; V gene: TRBV9; D gene: NA; CDR3 DNA: TGTGCCAGCAGCGTAGCTGAAACTTCACCCCTCCACTTT; CDR3 protein: CASSVAETSPLHF
J gene: TRBJ2-3; clone size: NA; CDR3 length: 14; V gene: TRBV19; D gene: TRBD2; CDR3 DNA: TGTGCCAGTAGTATTGGCGGGGGGGCGGACACGCAGTATTTT; CDR3 protein: CASSIGGGADTQYF
J gene: TRBJ1-5; clone size: NA; CDR3 length: 17; V gene: TRBV21-1; D gene: NA; CDR3 DNA: TGTGCCACCTACGACAGGGGGCGATTTTATAGCAATCAGCCCCAGCATTTT; CDR3 protein: CATYDRGRFYSNQPQHF
J gene: TRBJ2-7; clone size: many; CDR3 length: 15; V gene: TRBV6-4; D gene: TRBD2; CDR3 DNA: TGTGCCAGCGGTGGACTAGCGGGGTTCCCCTACGAGCAGTACTTC; CDR3 protein: CASGGLAGFPYEQYF
J gene: TRBJ1-5; clone size: NA; CDR3 length: 17; V gene: TRBV19; D gene: TRBD1; CDR3 DNA: TGTGCCAGTAGTCCCCAAAAAAAGGGACAGGGGGATCAGCCCCAGCATTTT; CDR3 protein: CASSPQKKGQGDQPQHF
J gene: TRBJ2-1; clone size: NA; CDR3 length: 18; V gene: TRBV18; D gene: TRBD2; CDR3 DNA: TGTGCCAGCTCACCTCTACCCGGGACTAGCGGGGGCAACTATGAGCAGTTCTTC; CDR3 protein: CASSPLPGTSGGNYEQFF
J gene: TRBJ2-7; clone size: NA; CDR3 length: 15; V gene: TRBV5-1; D gene: TRBD1; CDR3 DNA: TGCGCCAGCACCCCCGGACAGGGAGCCGCCTACGAGCAGTACTTC; CDR3 protein: CASTPGQGAAYEQYF
J gene: TRBJ1-1; clone size: NA; CDR3 length: 13; V gene: TRBV30; D gene: TRBD1; CDR3 DNA: TGTGCCTCCGCGGGACAGGCAAACACTGAAGCTTTCTTT; CDR3 protein: CASAGQANTEAFF
J gene: TRBJ2-3; clone size: NA; CDR3 length: 16; V gene: TRBV3-1/TRBV3-2; D gene: NA; CDR3 DNA: TGTGCCAGCAGCCAAGCGAACCTACAGGGCCCAGATACGCAGTATTTT; CDR3 protein: CASSQANLQGPDTQYF
J gene: TRBJ2-5; clone size: NA; CDR3 length: 16; V gene: TRBV7-2; D gene: NA; CDR3 DNA: TGTGCCAGCAGCCACGCTTACCGGGACATCCAAGAGACCCAGTACTTC; CDR3 protein: CASSHAYRDIQETQYF
J gene: TRBJ2-2; clone size: NA; CDR3 length: 14; V gene: TRBV7-2; D gene: TRBD1; CDR3 DNA: TGTGCCAGCAGCCTCAGGGGGCAAAGCGGGGAGCTGTTTTTT; CDR3 protein: CASSLRGQSGELFF
J gene: TRBJ2-7; clone size: NA; CDR3 length: 14; V gene: TRBV11-3; D gene: NA; CDR3 DNA: TGTGCCAGCAGCTCCACGGACAGCAGGGGCGAGCAGTACTTC; CDR3 protein: CASSSTDSRGEQYF
J gene: TRBJ1-1; clone size: once; CDR3 length: 11; V gene: TRBV20-1; D gene: NA; CDR3 DNA: TGCAGTGCCGGACAAGCCACTGAAGCTTTCTTT; CDR3 protein: CSAGQATEAFF
J gene: TRBJ1-1; clone size: NA; CDR3 length: 13; V gene: TRBV15; D gene: TRBD1; CDR3 DNA: TGTGCCACCAGCAGAGCCCGGGACAGGGAAGCTTTCTTT; CDR3 protein: CATSRARDREAFF
J gene: TRBJ2-7; clone size: NA; CDR3 length: 14; V gene: TRBV5-5; D gene: NA; CDR3 DNA: TGTGCCAGCAGCCTCGTTTTAACTTCCTACGAGCAGTACTTC; CDR3 protein: CASSLVLTSYEQYF
J gene: TRBJ1-1; clone size: NA; CDR3 length: 13; V gene: TRBV5-1; D gene: NA; CDR3 DNA: TGCGCCAGCAGCTATTGGGAGGGGACTGAAGCTTTCTTT; CDR3 protein: CASSYWEGTEAFF
J gene: TRBJ2-5; clone size: NA; CDR3 length: 14; V gene: TRBV6-6; D gene: NA; CDR3 DNA: TGTGCCAGCAGTTACAGGGGAGGAATGGAGACCCAGTACTTC; CDR3 protein: CASSYRGGMETQYF
J gene: TRBJ1-4; clone size: few; CDR3 length: 12; V gene: TRBV19; D gene: NA; CDR3 DNA: TGTGCCAGTTGTGGCTTTAATGAAAAACTGTTTTTT; CDR3 protein: CASCGFNEKLFF
J gene: TRBJ1-3; clone size: NA; CDR3 length: 16; V gene: TRBV7-3; D gene: NA; CDR3 DNA: TGTGCCAGCAGCTTAAATCAGGGAAGGACTGGAAACACCATATATTTT; CDR3 protein: CASSLNQGRTGNTIYF
J gene: TRBJ1-1; clone size: NA; CDR3 length: 15; V gene: TRBV4-2; D gene: NA; CDR3 DNA: TGTGCCAGCAGCCGAGGACTGACCCTGAACACTGAAGCTTTCTTT; CDR3 protein: CASSRGLTLNTEAFF
J gene: TRBJ2-3; clone size: NA; CDR3 length: 16; V gene: TRBV5-1; D gene: NA; CDR3 DNA: TGCGCCAGCAGCTTGGAGGGACATTCAGACACAGATACGCAGTATTTT; CDR3 protein: CASSLEGHSDTDTQYF
J gene: TRBJ1-4; clone size: NA; CDR3 length: 15; V gene: TRBV6-5; D gene: NA; CDR3 DNA: TGTGCCAGCAGTTCCGCCAGGGGCGCGAGGGAAAAACTGTTTTTT; CDR3 protein: CASSSARGAREKLFF
J gene: TRBJ2-7; clone size: NA; CDR3 length: 15; V gene: TRBV28; D gene: TRBD2; CDR3 DNA: TGTGCCAGCAGTGCCCGCGGGGGGGGAGCCTACGAGCAGTACTTC; CDR3 protein: CASSARGGGAYEQYF
J gene: TRBJ2-6; clone size: NA; CDR3 length: 18; V gene: TRBV18; D gene: NA; CDR3 DNA: TGTGCCAGCTCACCAGGAGGGACAGCGAAGTTTGGGGCCAACGTCCTGACTTTC; CDR3 protein: CASSPGGTAKFGANVLTF